This T cell receptor beta chain was sequenced in a study of blood T cell repertoires in COVID-19. Study-wide background: Specimens from acute and convalescent COVID-19 originated in the United States, Italy and Spain.

Germline-derived CDR1 and CDR2 are SGHVS and FNYEAQ. J was trimmed by 4 bases and V by 1 base; bases with no gene match: 8. This CDR3 comprises 19 residues. Residents of 20 to 25 US areas, aged about 18 to 95 years, made up the participants. Participant-reported clinical history was the basis for cohort assignment. No more than 2 weeks before study entry, exposed participants had met a case of COVID-19. Here immunoSEQ multiplex PCR was the method, and the copy in TCRdb shows in-frame clones only, minus some. The data contain about 250,000 clones, 80% to 90% of them seen just once; the ten biggest clones take up approximately 3.4%.

The sequence was collected from a woman between 35 and 50 years old who had been exposed to COVID-19. Sequencing was carried out using PBMCs or T cells enriched from blood (not recorded which). The chain joins TRBV7-6 to TRBJ2-1, with 15 bases fitting TRBD2. The CDR3 DNA follows: TGTGCCAGCAGCTTAGTCGGACTAGCGGGAGGGCCGGCATACAATGAGCAGTTCTTC. It yields the protein CASSLVGLAGGPAYNEQFF.